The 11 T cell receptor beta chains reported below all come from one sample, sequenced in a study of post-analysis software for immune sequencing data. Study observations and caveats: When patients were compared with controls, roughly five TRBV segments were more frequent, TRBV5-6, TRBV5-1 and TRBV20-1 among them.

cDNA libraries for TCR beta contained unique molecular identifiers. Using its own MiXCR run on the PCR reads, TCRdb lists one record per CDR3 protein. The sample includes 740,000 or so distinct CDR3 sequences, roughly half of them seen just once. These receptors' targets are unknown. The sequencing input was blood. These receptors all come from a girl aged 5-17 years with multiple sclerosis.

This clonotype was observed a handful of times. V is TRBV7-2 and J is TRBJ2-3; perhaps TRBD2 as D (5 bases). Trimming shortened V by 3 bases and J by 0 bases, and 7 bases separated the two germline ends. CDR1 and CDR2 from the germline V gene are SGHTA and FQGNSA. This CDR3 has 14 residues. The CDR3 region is CASSFGLSTDTQYF. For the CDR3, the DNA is TGTGCCAGCAGCTTCGGACTGAGCACAGATACGCAGTATTTT.

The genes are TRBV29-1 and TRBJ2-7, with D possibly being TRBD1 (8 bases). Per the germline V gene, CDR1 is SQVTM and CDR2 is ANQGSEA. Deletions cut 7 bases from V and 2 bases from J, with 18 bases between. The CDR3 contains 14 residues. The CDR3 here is CSAVGGTGPYEQYF. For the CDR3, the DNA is TGCAGCGCCGTGGGGGGGACAGGCCCCTACGAGCAGTACTTC.

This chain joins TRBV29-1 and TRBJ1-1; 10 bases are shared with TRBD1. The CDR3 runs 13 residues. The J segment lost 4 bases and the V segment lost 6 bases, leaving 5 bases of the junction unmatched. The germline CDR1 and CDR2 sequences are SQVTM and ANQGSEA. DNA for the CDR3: TGCAGCGTCAGGACAGGGGGGGGCACTGAAGCTTTCTTT. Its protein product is CSVRTGGGTEAFF.

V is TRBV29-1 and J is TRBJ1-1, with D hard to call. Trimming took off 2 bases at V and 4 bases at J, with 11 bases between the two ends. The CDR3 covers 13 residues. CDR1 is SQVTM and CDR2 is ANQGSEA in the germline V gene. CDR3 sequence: CSVERPGSTEAFF. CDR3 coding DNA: TGCAGCGTTGAAAGGCCGGGGAGCACTGAAGCTTTCTTT.

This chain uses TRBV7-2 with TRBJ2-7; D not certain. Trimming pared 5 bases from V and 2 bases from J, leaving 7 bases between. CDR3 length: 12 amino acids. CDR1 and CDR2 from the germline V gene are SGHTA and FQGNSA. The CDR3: CASSVTTYEQYF. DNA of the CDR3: TGTGCCAGCAGCGTTACTACCTACGAGCAGTACTTC.

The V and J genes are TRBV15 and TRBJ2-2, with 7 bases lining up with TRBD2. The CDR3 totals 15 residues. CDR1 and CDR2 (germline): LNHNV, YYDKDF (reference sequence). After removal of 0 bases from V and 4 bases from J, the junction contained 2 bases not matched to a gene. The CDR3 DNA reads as TGTGCCACCAGCAGAGAATCGGGGGGCACCGGGGAGCTGTTTTTT. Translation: CATSRESGGTGELFF.

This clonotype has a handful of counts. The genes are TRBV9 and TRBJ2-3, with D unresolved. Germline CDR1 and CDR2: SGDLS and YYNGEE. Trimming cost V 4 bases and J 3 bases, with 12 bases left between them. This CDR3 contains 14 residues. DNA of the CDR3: TGTGCCAGCAGCCCCCGGACGGAGACAGATACGCAGTATTTT. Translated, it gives CASSPRTETDTQYF.

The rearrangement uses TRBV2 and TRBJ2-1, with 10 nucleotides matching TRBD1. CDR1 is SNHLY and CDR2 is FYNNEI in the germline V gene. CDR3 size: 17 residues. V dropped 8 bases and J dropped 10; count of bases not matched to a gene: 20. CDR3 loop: CASRIPGQGPKTREQFF. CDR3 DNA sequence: TGTGCCAGCCGAATCCCGGGACAGGGGCCGAAAACTAGAGAGCAGTTCTTC.

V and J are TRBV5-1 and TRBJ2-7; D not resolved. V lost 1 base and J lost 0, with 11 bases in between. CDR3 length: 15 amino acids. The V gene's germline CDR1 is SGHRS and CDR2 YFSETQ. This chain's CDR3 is CASSLKAPSSYEQYF. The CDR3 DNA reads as TGCGCCAGCAGCTTGAAAGCACCGAGCTCCTACGAGCAGTACTTC.

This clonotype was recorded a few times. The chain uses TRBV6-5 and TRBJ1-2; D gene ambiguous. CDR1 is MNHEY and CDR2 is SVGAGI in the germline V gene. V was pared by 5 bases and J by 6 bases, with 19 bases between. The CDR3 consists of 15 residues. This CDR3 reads CASSPLEGLSHGYTF. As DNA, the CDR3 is TGTGCCAGCAGTCCCTTAGAGGGCCTTTCCCATGGCTACACCTTC.

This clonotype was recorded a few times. CDR3 amino acids: CSAGQGTTKNIQYF. In DNA form, the CDR3 reads TGCAGTGCAGGACAGGGCACAACCAAAAACATTCAGTACTTC. The rearrangement uses TRBV20-1 and TRBJ2-4, with 8 bases fitting TRBD1. CDR3 length: 14 residues. Germline V CDR1 and CDR2: DFQATT, SNEGSKA (reference sequence). The junction had 6 bases not matched to a gene; V was cut back by 6 bases and J by 2 bases.